The 29 T cell receptor beta chains in this list originate from one sample, sequenced in a study of CD8+ T cells in alopecia areata. Following extraction, RNA underwent reverse transcription to cDNA, which served as the sequencing template. Libraries were prepared by immunoSEQ multiplex PCR; TCRdb keeps only in-frame clonotypes and omits some of them. Found here are about 210,000 clones, about 40% of them singletons; the top ten hold around 2.8%. Treatment reported: oral pan-JAK inhibitor, 5-10 mg twice daily. The material sequenced was CD4+ T cells sorted from blood, taken at approximately week 39, from a patient treated with tofacitinib. The receptor set was obtained from a human donor with alopecia areata.

J is TRBJ2-3 and V is TRBV6-1, with TRBD2 matching over 9 bases. Germline CDR1 is MNHNS and CDR2 is SASEGT. This CDR3 is 14 amino acids long. The V and J ends lost 4 bases and 1 base, in that order; junction bases with no gene match: 0. The CDR3 coding sequence is TGTGCCAGCAGTGGACTAGCGGGCACAGATACGCAGTATTTT. This gives the protein CASSGLAGTDTQYF.

A few counts support this clone. The chain links TRBV14 to TRBJ2-7, with a possible D match to TRBD1 (6 bases). V shed 2 bases and J shed 1 base, with 18 bases lying between them. Germline values: CDR1 SGHDN, CDR2 FVKESK. This CDR3 contains 17 residues. This chain's CDR3 is CASSQKGVGTRSYEQYF. CDR3 coding DNA: TGTGCCAGCAGCCAAAAGGGGGTCGGGACACGTTCCTACGAGCAGTACTTC.

CDR3 sequence: CASSVLSSGRGYTF. The CDR3 DNA sequence: TGTGCCAGCAGCGTACTATCCTCCGGCCGTGGCTACACCTTC. The chain joins TRBV9 to TRBJ1-2; D is unclear. Germline V gene sequence: CDR1 SGDLS, CDR2 YYNGEE. Deletions cut 1 base from V and 7 bases from J, with 14 bases between. This CDR3 contains 14 residues.

This clone was found once. The rearrangement uses TRBV19 and TRBJ1-5; D is unresolved. The CDR3 contains 16 residues. Trimming took off 7 bases at V and 7 bases at J, with 23 bases between the two ends. Per the germline V gene, CDR1 is LNHDA and CDR2 is SQIVND (reference sequence). This chain's CDR3 is CASKEERAAAGQPQHF. The CDR3 DNA reads as TGTGCCAGTAAAGAGGAGCGAGCTGCCGCCGGACAGCCCCAGCATTTT.

This chain connects TRBV9 to TRBJ2-3; D ambiguous. The germline V gene encodes CDR1 SGDLS and CDR2 YYNGEE. The CDR3 spans 14 residues. Trimming took off 0 bases at V and 2 bases at J, with 7 bases between the two ends. The CDR3 protein is CASSVAGVTDTQYF. As DNA, the CDR3 is TGTGCCAGCAGCGTAGCAGGAGTCACAGATACGCAGTATTTT.

The chain has TRBV10-3 and TRBJ2-7; D unclear. Trimming left V 6 bases short and J 1 base short, with 7 bases between. Germline V gene data show CDR1 as ENHRY and CDR2 as SYGVKD. There are 12 residues in the CDR3. The DNA for the CDR3 is TGTGCCATCAGCCTTGGTTCCTACGAGCAGTACTTC. Its protein is CAISLGSYEQYF.

The chain couples TRBV5-6 to TRBJ2-4, with a possible D match to TRBD1 (6 bases). The CDR3 has 17 amino acids. V was clipped by 4 bases and J by 0 bases, with 17 bases between them. Germline V gives CDR1 SGHDT, CDR2 YYEEEE. The chain's CDR3 is CASSSRGWSRAKNIQYF. CDR3 sequence (DNA): TGTGCCAGCAGCAGCAGGGGTTGGAGTAGAGCCAAAAACATTCAGTACTTC.

The V gene is TRBV7-8, the J gene TRBJ2-7, with D perhaps TRBD2 (5 bases). The CDR3 consists of 14 residues. V was clipped by 3 bases and J by 6 bases, with 15 bases between them. The germline V gene has CDR1 SGHVS and CDR2 FQNEAQ. CDR3 coding DNA: TGTGCCAGCAGCTTGGATAGCAGGAGCGGCGAGCAGTACTTC. Its translation: CASSLDSRSGEQYF.

The V call is TRBV11-2, the J call TRBJ1-1; no clear D. The CDR3 sequence is 14 residues long. The V and J ends lost 3 bases and 3 bases respectively, with 11 bases between them. Looked up from germline, CDR1 is SGHAT and CDR2 is FQNNGV. The CDR3 DNA follows: TGTGCCAGCAGCTTGCGGCAGCCGTACACTGAAGCTTTCTTT. Protein sequence: CASSLRQPYTEAFF.

The chain employs TRBV28 and TRBJ2-1; D not certain. V gave up 3 bases and J gave up 2 bases, with 8 bases separating them. This CDR3 spans 14 amino acids. Germline lookup yields CDR1 MDHEN and CDR2 SYDVKM. CDR3 sequence (DNA): TGTGCCAGCAGTTTTGGCAGCACCTACAATGAGCAGTTCTTC. This gives the protein CASSFGSTYNEQFF.

This clone turned up a few times. The DNA for the CDR3 is TGTGCCAGTACTTTTTCCAGCTCTGGGGCCAACGTCCTGACTTTC. Its translation: CASTFSSSGANVLTF. The chain is built from TRBV19 and TRBJ2-6, with unresolved D. The CDR3 loop spans 15 amino acids. V shed 7 bases and J shed 0 bases, with 10 bases lying between them. Germline V gene sequence: CDR1 LNHDA, CDR2 SQIVND (reference sequence). The variable domain in full, completed from reference TRBV19 and TRBJ2-6, reads DGGITQSPKYLFRKEGQNVTLSCEQNLNHDAMYWYRQDPGQGLRLIYYSQIVNDFQKGDIAEGYSVSREKKESFPLTVTSAQKNPTAFYLCASTFSSSGANVLTFGAGSRLTVL.

There are a few counts of this clone. The chain is built from TRBV27 and TRBJ1-2, with D maybe TRBD1 (5 bases). CDR3 length: 14 amino acids. V lost 5 bases and J 4 bases, leaving 14 bases between the germline ends. The V gene's germline CDR1 is MNHEY and CDR2 SMNVEV (reference sequence). The CDR3 here is CASSPHDRGYGYTF. The CDR3 bases are TGTGCCAGCAGTCCACACGACAGAGGCTATGGCTACACCTTC.

There are many counts of this clone. The V and J genes are TRBV4-1 and TRBJ2-7; D may be TRBD1 (7 bases). V gave up 0 bases and J gave up 3 bases, with 15 bases separating them. The CDR3 length is 16 residues. The V gene's germline CDR1 is MGHRA and CDR2 YSYEKL. CDR3 residues: CASSQDGGTAGYEQYF. The CDR3 DNA reads TGCGCCAGCAGCCAAGATGGAGGGACAGCCGGCTACGAGCAGTACTTC.

This clone was counted a few times. The chain carries TRBV4-2 and TRBJ2-3; 8 nucleotides line up with TRBD2. The CDR3 runs 14 residues. From germline, CDR1 is LGHNA and CDR2 YNFKEQ. V trimming: 5 bases; J trimming: 2 bases; junction bases outside the gene matches: 3. The CDR3 loop is CASSSLAATDTQYF. CDR3 coding DNA: TGTGCCAGCAGCTCACTAGCGGCCACAGATACGCAGTATTTT.

The chain is built from TRBV5-1 and TRBJ2-1; D is possibly TRBD1 (6 bases). V was clipped by 1 base and J by 10 bases, with 9 bases between them. CDR1 is SGHRS, CDR2 YFSETQ, per germline. The CDR3 extends over 12 amino acids. The CDR3 here is CASSLWGREQFF. CDR3 DNA sequence: TGCGCCAGCAGCTTGTGGGGGCGGGAGCAGTTCTTC.

The J gene is TRBJ2-3, the V gene TRBV10-3; D possibly corresponds to TRBD2 (6 bases). Germline loops: CDR1 ENHRY, CDR2 SYGVKD. The CDR3 runs to 15 residues. V lost 3 bases, J lost 3 bases, and 13 bases lay in between. The CDR3 sequence: CAISELAMRTDTQYF. The CDR3, as DNA: TGTGCCATCAGTGAACTAGCAATGAGGACAGATACGCAGTATTTT.

This rearrangement joins TRBV29-1 to TRBJ1-1, with D hard to call. The CDR3 is 11 residues long. Germline V gives CDR1 SQVTM, CDR2 ANQGSEA. V was cut by 6 bases and J by 3 bases, with 8 bases left in between. DNA of the CDR3: TGCAGCGTGTTCGATTACACTGAAGCTTTCTTT. As protein: CSVFDYTEAFF.

The chain couples TRBV4-2 to TRBJ2-7, with 12 bases fitting TRBD1. The CDR3 spans 17 residues. The germline CDR1 and CDR2 sequences are LGHNA and YNFKEQ. V gave up 0 bases and J gave up 6 bases; unmatched junction bases: 9. In nucleotides, the CDR3 is TGTGCCAGCAGCCAAGATCTCCCCGGGACAGGGGGCTCCGAGCAGTACTTC. This gives the protein CASSQDLPGTGGSEQYF.

The V gene is TRBV29-1, the J gene TRBJ1-1, with D tentatively TRBD1 (6 bases). Germline values: CDR1 SQVTM, CDR2 ANQGSEA. V dropped 7 bases and J dropped 7 bases, with 10 bases sitting between them. The CDR3 sequence is 10 residues long. The CDR3 coding sequence is TGCAGCGCCGTGGACAGTGAAGCTTTCTTT. Translated, it gives CSAVDSEAFF.

The chain carries TRBV5-4 and TRBJ2-2, with 15 nucleotides matching TRBD2. The CDR3 length is 16 residues. Germline values: CDR1 SGHNT, CDR2 YYREEE (reference sequence). The V and J ends lost 4 bases and 6 bases, in that order; junction bases with no gene match: 4. The CDR3, as DNA: TGTGCCAGCAGCCCTGGGACTAGCGGGAGGCCCGGGGAGCTGTTTTTT. The encoded protein is CASSPGTSGRPGELFF.

The rearrangement uses TRBV30 and TRBJ1-5; D is unresolved. There are 13 residues in the CDR3. V lost 2 bases, J lost 1 base, and 6 bases lay in between. Germline V lookup: CDR1 GTSNPN, CDR2 SVGIG (reference sequence). This chain's CDR3 is CAWSLRSNQPQHF. The CDR3 region has the DNA TGTGCCTGGAGTTTGCGAAGCAATCAGCCCCAGCATTTT.

This clone occurred many times. The chain joins TRBV5-6 to TRBJ2-3; D is uncertain. Deletions cut 7 bases from V and 3 bases from J, with 15 bases between. Germline V gene lookup returns CDR1 SGHDT and CDR2 YYEEEE. This CDR3 contains 14 residues. The CDR3 loop is CASLLGPRTDTQYF. CDR3 bases: TGTGCCAGCTTACTCGGCCCCCGGACAGATACGCAGTATTTT.

Note on this clone: Other DNA sequences in the same sample also yield this CDR3. The chain couples TRBV6-5 to TRBJ2-3, with D unclear. CDR1 and CDR2 from the germline V gene are MNHEY and SVGAGI. This CDR3 has 15 amino acids. V lost 2 bases, J lost 1 base, and 10 bases lay in between. This chain's CDR3 is CASSYDGPGTDTQYF. CDR3 DNA: TGTGCCAGCAGTTACGACGGGCCAGGCACAGATACGCAGTATTTT.

This chain connects TRBV28 to TRBJ2-7; D is uncertain. CDR1 and CDR2 (germline): MDHEN, SYDVKM. The CDR3 is made up of 12 amino acids. Between the trimmed V and J ends, which lost 3 bases and 5 bases, there was a span of 8 bases. In DNA form, the CDR3 reads TGTGCCAGCAGTTTTGGGGTGGACGAGCAGTACTTC. It yields the protein CASSFGVDEQYF.

This clone was detected a few times. The chain has TRBV28 and TRBJ1-5; D uncertain. From germline, CDR1 is MDHEN and CDR2 SYDVKM. CDR3 length: 12 amino acids. The V end was cut by 10 bases, the J end by 2 bases, with 9 bases between. The CDR3 DNA reads as TGTGCCACCCGGGAGGGCAATCAGCCCCAGCATTTT. It encodes CATREGNQPQHF.

In this sample, this clone turned up a few times. This chain uses TRBV7-3 with TRBJ2-5, with 8 bases matching TRBD2. Germline V lookup: CDR1 SGHTA, CDR2 FQGTGA. The CDR3 consists of 15 residues. J was trimmed by 4 bases and V by 6 bases; bases with no gene match: 10. CDR3 sequence (DNA): TGTGCCAGCAGTCATGCAAGCGGGAGAGGAGAGACCCAGTACTTC. Protein product: CASSHASGRGETQYF.

V is TRBV18 and J is TRBJ2-3; 9 bases fit TRBD2. Germline CDR1 KGHSH, CDR2 LQKENI. Trimming cost V 6 bases and J 5 bases; bases outside gene matches: 12. The CDR3 is 16 amino acids. The CDR3 is CASSHIAGVVGDTQYF. CDR3 DNA: TGTGCCAGCTCCCATATAGCGGGAGTGGTAGGAGATACGCAGTATTTT.

The table lists this clone with a few counts. The chain carries TRBV7-9 and TRBJ1-1; unclear D gene. CDR3 length: 14 amino acids. V lost 4 bases and J lost 1, with 10 bases in between. Germline loops: CDR1 SEHNR, CDR2 FQNEAQ (reference sequence). CDR3 nucleotides: TGTGCCAGCAGCTCTGGCGGCCGGAACACTGAAGCTTTCTTT. Amino acids: CASSSGGRNTEAFF.

The CDR3 nucleotides read TGTGCCAGCAGCTCCATGGGACAGGGAGAAGAGACCCAGTACTTC. It codes for CASSSMGQGEETQYF. The V call is TRBV27, the J call TRBJ2-5; 9 positions match TRBD1. Germline V CDR1 and CDR2: MNHEY, SMNVEV (reference sequence). The CDR3 has 15 residues. Losses at the gene ends were 6 bases for V and 3 bases for J; bases not matched to a gene: 8.